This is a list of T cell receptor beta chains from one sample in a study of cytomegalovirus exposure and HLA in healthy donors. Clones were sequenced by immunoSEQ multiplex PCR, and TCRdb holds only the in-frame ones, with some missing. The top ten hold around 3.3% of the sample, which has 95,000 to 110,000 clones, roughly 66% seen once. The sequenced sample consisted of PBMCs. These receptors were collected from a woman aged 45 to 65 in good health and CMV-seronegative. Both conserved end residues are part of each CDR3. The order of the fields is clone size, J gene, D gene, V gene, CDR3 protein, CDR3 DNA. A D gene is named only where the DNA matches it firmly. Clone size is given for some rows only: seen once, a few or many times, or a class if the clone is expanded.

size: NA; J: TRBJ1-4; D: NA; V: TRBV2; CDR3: CASSEASADNEKLFF; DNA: TGTGCCAGCAGTGAAGCGTCGGCGGATAATGAAAAACTGTTTTTT
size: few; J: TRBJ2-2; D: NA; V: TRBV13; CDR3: CASSFRSRGITTGELFF; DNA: TGTGCCAGCAGCTTTAGGAGTCGCGGGATAACCACCGGGGAGCTGTTTTTT
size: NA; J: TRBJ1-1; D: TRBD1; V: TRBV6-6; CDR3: CASSYGPGGTEAFF; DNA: TGTGCCAGCAGTTATGGTCCAGGGGGCACTGAAGCTTTCTTT
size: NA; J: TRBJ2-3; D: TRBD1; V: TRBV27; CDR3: CASPSGQGADTQYF; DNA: TGTGCCAGCCCCTCGGGACAGGGGGCAGATACGCAGTATTTT
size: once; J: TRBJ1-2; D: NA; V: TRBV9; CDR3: CASTLGGENYGYTF; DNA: TGTGCCAGCACCTTGGGAGGGGAGAACTATGGCTACACCTTC
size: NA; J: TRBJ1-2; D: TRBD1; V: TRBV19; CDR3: CASSIGTGNYGYTF; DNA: TGTGCCAGTAGTATTGGGACAGGGAACTATGGCTACACCTTC
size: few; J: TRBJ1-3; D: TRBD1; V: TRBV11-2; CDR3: CASSSIPGQRPGNTIYF; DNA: TGTGCCAGCAGCTCGATTCCGGGACAGAGACCTGGAAACACCATATATTTT
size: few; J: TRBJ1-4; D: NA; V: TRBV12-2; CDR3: CASRFFEKYSTNEKLFF; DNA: TGTGCAAGTCGCTTCTTCGAGAAGTATTCTACTAATGAAAAACTGTTTTTT
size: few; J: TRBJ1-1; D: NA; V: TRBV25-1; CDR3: CASSEGPGMPEAFF; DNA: TGTGCCAGCAGTGAAGGCCCAGGCATGCCTGAAGCTTTCTTT
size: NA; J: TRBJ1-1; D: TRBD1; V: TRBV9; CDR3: CASSEPTGTGGGAFF; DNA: TGTGCCAGCAGCGAGCCGACCGGGACAGGGGGTGGTGCTTTCTTT
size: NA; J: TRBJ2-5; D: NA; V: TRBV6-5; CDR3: CASSALPGTQETQYF; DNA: TGTGCCAGCAGTGCCCTTCCGGGAACCCAAGAGACCCAGTACTTC
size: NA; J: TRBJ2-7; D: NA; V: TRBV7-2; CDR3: CASSFGTPYREQYF; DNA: TGTGCCAGCAGCTTTGGGACTCCGTATAGAGAGCAGTACTTC
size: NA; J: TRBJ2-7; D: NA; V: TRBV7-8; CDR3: CASSLNFGGSAYEQYF; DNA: TGTGCCAGCAGCTTAAATTTCGGGGGTTCGGCTTACGAGCAGTACTTC
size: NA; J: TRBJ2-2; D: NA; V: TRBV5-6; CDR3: CASTNTNTGELFF; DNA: TGTGCCAGCACCAACACGAACACCGGGGAGCTGTTTTTT
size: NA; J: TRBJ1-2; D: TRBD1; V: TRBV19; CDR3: CASTWGTDYGYTF; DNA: TGTGCCAGCACCTGGGGGACAGACTATGGCTACACCTTC
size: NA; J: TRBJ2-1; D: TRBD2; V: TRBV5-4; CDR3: CASSLGSSGGNNEQFF; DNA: TGTGCCAGCAGCTTGGGTTCTAGCGGCGGAAACAATGAGCAGTTCTTC
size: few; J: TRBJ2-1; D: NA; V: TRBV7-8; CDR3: CASSSRGAPPRGQFF; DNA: TGTGCCAGCAGCTCCAGGGGGGCCCCACCTCGAGGGCAGTTCTTC
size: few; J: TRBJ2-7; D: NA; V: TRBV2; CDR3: CASITAGYYEQYF; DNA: TGTGCCAGCATCACGGCAGGATACTACGAGCAGTACTTC
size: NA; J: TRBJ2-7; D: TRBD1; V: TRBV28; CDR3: CASSFQFTGGAYEQYF; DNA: TGTGCCAGCAGTTTCCAATTCACAGGGGGCGCGTACGAGCAGTACTTC
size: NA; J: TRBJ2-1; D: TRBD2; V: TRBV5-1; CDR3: CASSLARLAGVDDNEQFF; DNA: TGCGCCAGCAGCTTGGCACGACTAGCGGGAGTCGACGACAATGAGCAGTTCTTC
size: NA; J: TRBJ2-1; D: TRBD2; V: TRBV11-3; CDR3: CASSFGIAGGNEQFF; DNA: TGTGCCAGCAGCTTCGGGATAGCGGGAGGGAATGAGCAGTTCTTC
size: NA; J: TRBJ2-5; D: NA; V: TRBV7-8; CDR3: CASSVVGQERLETQYF; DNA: TGTGCCAGCAGCGTAGTGGGACAAGAACGATTGGAGACCCAGTACTTC
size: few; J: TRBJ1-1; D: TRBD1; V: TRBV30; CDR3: CACGRGQVRDTEAFF; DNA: TGTGCCTGTGGCCGGGGACAGGTGAGGGACACTGAAGCTTTCTTT
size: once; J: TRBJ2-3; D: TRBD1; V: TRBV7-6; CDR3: CASSTGQGVADTQYF; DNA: TGTGCCAGCAGCACAGGACAGGGCGTAGCAGATACGCAGTATTTT
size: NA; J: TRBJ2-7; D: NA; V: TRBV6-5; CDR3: CASGAGGNFYEQYF; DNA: TGTGCCAGTGGGGCCGGGGGAAATTTCTACGAGCAGTACTTC
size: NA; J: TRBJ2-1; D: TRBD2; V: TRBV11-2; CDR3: CASSLELAGYNEQFF; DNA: TGTGCCAGCAGCTTAGAACTAGCGGGGTACAATGAGCAGTTCTTC
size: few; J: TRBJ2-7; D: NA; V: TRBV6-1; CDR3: CASSVLGAYEQYF; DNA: TGTGCCAGCAGTGTACTAGGAGCCTACGAGCAGTACTTC
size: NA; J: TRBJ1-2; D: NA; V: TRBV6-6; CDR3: CASTQPPGDYGYTF; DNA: TGTGCCAGCACTCAACCCCCAGGGGACTATGGCTACACCTTC
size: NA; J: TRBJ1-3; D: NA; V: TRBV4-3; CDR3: CASSQDRRATSGNTIYF; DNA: TGCGCCAGCAGCCAAGATCGCAGGGCCACCTCTGGAAACACCATATATTTT
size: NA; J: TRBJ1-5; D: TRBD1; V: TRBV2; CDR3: CASTQDRGNQPQHF; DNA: TGTGCCAGCACCCAGGACAGGGGCAATCAGCCCCAGCATTTT
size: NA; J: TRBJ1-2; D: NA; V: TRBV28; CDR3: CASSLTTGIAGYTF; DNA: TGTGCCAGCAGCCTTACAACAGGGATCGCTGGCTACACCTTC
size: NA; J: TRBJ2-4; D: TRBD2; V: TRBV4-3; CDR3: CASSQDVLAGGRNIQYF; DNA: TGCGCCAGCAGCCAAGATGTACTAGCGGGAGGACGAAACATTCAGTACTTC
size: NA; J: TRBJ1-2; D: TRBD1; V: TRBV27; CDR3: CVSSLDRGRGGYTF; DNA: TGTGTCAGCAGCCTCGACAGGGGGCGCGGTGGCTACACCTTC
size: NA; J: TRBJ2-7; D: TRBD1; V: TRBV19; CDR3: CASTPGQGAYEQYF; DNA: TGTGCCAGTACCCCGGGACAGGGGGCCTACGAGCAGTACTTC
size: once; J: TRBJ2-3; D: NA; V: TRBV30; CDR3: CAWSVLEDTQYF; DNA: TGTGCCTGGAGTGTATTAGAAGATACGCAGTATTTT
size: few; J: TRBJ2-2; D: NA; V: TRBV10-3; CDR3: CAISDRETTGELFF; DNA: TGTGCCATCAGTGATAGGGAGACGACCGGGGAGCTGTTTTTT
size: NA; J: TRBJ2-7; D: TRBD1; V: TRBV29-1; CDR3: CSVGIDRAYEQYF; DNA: TGCAGCGTAGGAATTGACAGGGCCTACGAGCAGTACTTC
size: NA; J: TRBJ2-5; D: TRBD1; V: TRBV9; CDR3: CASTTGTGAVETQYF; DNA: TGTGCCAGCACCACTGGGACAGGGGCCGTTGAGACCCAGTACTTC
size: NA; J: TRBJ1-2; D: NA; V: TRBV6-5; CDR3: CASSYAGYGYTF; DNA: TGTGCCAGCAGTTACGCAGGCTATGGCTACACCTTC
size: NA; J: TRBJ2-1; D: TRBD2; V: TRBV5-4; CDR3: CASSWTSGNNEWQFF; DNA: TGTGCCAGCAGCTGGACTAGCGGAAACAATGAGTGGCAGTTCTTC
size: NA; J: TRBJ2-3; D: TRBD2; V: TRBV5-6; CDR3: CASSAGGGGAFTQYF; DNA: TGTGCCAGCAGCGCAGGAGGCGGGGGGGCGTTCACGCAGTATTTT
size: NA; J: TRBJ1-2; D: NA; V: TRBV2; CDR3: CASSDVVGYGYTF; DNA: TGTGCCAGCAGTGACGTGGTCGGGTATGGCTACACCTTC
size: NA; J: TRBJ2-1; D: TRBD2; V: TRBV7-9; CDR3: CASSFLAGNEQFF; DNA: TGTGCCAGCAGCTTTCTAGCGGGCAACGAGCAGTTCTTC
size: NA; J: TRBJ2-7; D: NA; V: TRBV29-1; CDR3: CSVRPGERQYF; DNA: TGCAGCGTGAGGCCAGGGGAGCGGCAGTACTTC
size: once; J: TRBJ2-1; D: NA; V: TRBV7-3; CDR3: CASSPAIGEPYNEQFF; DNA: TGTGCCAGCAGCCCGGCGATCGGGGAGCCGTACAATGAGCAGTTCTTC